This is a list of T cell receptor beta chains from one sample in a study of tumor-infiltrating lymphocytes in localized non-small cell lung cancer. Using immunoSEQ multiplex PCR, the repertoire was profiled, and TCRdb retains in-frame clones only, with some absent. The sample includes about 13,000 clones, 79% of them seen just once. Sequenced input: lung tumor tissue. Receptors originate from a human donor with non-small cell lung cancer. Each CDR3 is given with its conserved first and last residue. Each record gives: J gene, clone size, D gene, V gene, CDR3 protein, CDR3 DNA. A D gene is named only where the DNA matches it firmly. Size is omitted from some rows. Given values are once, few, many or a class for expanded clones.

>TRBJ2-2|NA|TRBD1|TRBV2
CASRRTGSRNTGELFF
TGTGCCAGCAGAAGGACAGGGTCCCGTAACACCGGGGAGCTGTTTTTT
>TRBJ2-5|few|NA|TRBV13
CASSIGPTQYF
TGTGCCAGCAGCATCGGTCCTACCCAGTACTTC
>TRBJ2-7|NA|NA|TRBV5-1
CASSYAYEQYF
TGCGCCAGCAGCTACGCCTACGAGCAGTACTTC
>TRBJ1-3|NA|NA|TRBV28
CASSLSGGSSSGNTIYF
TGTGCCAGCAGTTTATCCGGCGGGTCAAGCTCTGGAAACACCATATATTTT
>TRBJ1-2|NA|NA|TRBV4-2
CASSQDTGNYGYTF
TGTGCCAGCAGCCAAGATACAGGGAACTATGGCTACACCTTC
>TRBJ1-6|NA|TRBD1|TRBV10-3
CAISLDRENSPLHF
TGTGCCATCAGCCTCGACAGGGAAAATTCACCCCTCCACTTT
>TRBJ1-6|NA|NA|TRBV5-5
CASSKEDNSPLHF
TGTGCCAGCAGCAAAGAAGATAATTCACCCCTCCACTTT
>TRBJ2-7|NA|NA|TRBV5-4
CASSPSGGIYEQYF
TGTGCCAGCAGCCCCTCGGGGGGCATCTACGAGCAGTACTTC
>TRBJ2-3|NA|NA|TRBV6-6
CASSYGGSSSTDTQYF
TGTGCCAGCAGTTACGGTGGCAGCTCTAGCACAGATACGCAGTATTTT
>TRBJ1-4|NA|TRBD1|TRBV7-6
CASSAFRGESEKLFF
TGTGCCAGCAGTGCTTTCAGGGGGGAAAGTGAAAAACTGTTTTTT
>TRBJ1-4|NA|NA|TRBV10-3
CAISASGNEKLFF
TGTGCCATCAGTGCATCAGGGAATGAAAAACTGTTTTTT
>TRBJ2-5|once|TRBD2|TRBV11-2
CASSRGLAGETQYF
TGTGCCAGCAGCCGAGGACTAGCGGGGGAGACCCAGTACTTC
>TRBJ2-3|NA|NA|TRBV5-1
CASSLIWGRPDTQYF
TGCGCCAGCAGCCTGATATGGGGGAGGCCAGATACGCAGTATTTT
>TRBJ2-7|NA|NA|TRBV6-6
CASSSKYEQYF
TGTGCCAGCAGCTCCAAGTACGAGCAGTACTTC
>TRBJ1-6|NA|NA|TRBV9
CASSLQRAGSPLHF
TGTGCCAGCAGCTTACAGAGGGCAGGCTCACCCCTCCACTTT
>TRBJ2-7|medium-sized|TRBD2|TRBV27
CASSFLSGGVPYEQYF
TGTGCCAGCAGTTTTTTGAGCGGGGGGGTTCCCTACGAGCAGTACTTC
>TRBJ1-6|once|TRBD1|TRBV13
CASSVDRAGSPLHF
TGTGCCAGCAGCGTAGACAGGGCGGGCTCACCCCTCCACTTT
>TRBJ2-3|NA|NA|TRBV5-6
CASSRDATSTDTQYF
TGTGCCAGCAGCCGGGACGCAACTAGCACAGATACGCAGTATTTT
>TRBJ1-2|few|TRBD1|TRBV4-3
CASSQEMNRGGYTF
TGCGCCAGCAGCCAAGAAATGAACAGGGGTGGCTACACCTTC
>TRBJ2-1|once|NA|TRBV19
CASSRSVAAYNEQFF
TGTGCCAGTAGTCGGTCGGTAGCAGCTTACAATGAGCAGTTCTTC
>TRBJ2-7|medium-sized|NA|TRBV19
CASVPFFGEQYF
TGTGCCAGTGTTCCCTTTTTCGGGGAGCAGTACTTC
>TRBJ2-3|NA|NA|TRBV10-3
CAISETGLRDTQYF
TGTGCCATCAGTGAGACAGGGTTGAGAGATACGCAGTATTTT
>TRBJ1-2|few|TRBD1|TRBV30
CAWREGQSLYGYTF
TGTGCCTGGAGAGAGGGACAGTCTCTCTATGGCTACACCTTC
>TRBJ1-2|medium-sized|NA|TRBV5-1
CASSLDTGPQGGHGYTF
TGCGCCAGCAGCTTGGATACAGGGCCCCAGGGCGGTCATGGCTACACCTTC
>TRBJ2-1|NA|TRBD2|TRBV28
CASSLLAVNEQFF
TGTGCCAGCAGTTTACTAGCGGTCAATGAGCAGTTCTTC
>TRBJ2-7|NA|NA|TRBV6-5
CASSVAGFGYEQYF
TGTGCCAGCAGCGTCGCAGGGTTCGGCTACGAGCAGTACTTC
>TRBJ1-4|NA|NA|TRBV30
CAWSVSRFLTNEKLFF
TGTGCCTGGAGTGTTAGTCGTTTCCTCACTAATGAAAAACTGTTTTTT
>TRBJ1-1|NA|NA|TRBV5-6
CASSLALLNTEAFF
TGTGCCAGCAGCTTGGCCTTATTGAACACTGAAGCTTTCTTT
>TRBJ1-3|NA|TRBD1|TRBV6-5
CASSYTAGGGNTIYF
TGTGCCAGCAGTTACACGGCAGGGGGCGGTAACACCATATATTTT
>TRBJ2-7|NA|TRBD1|TRBV6-1
CASSLLDRGHEQYF
TGTGCCAGCAGTCTTCTGGACAGGGGCCACGAGCAGTACTTC
>TRBJ2-3|few|NA|TRBV4-1
CASSQDSQATDTQYF
TGCGCCAGCAGCCAAGACTCTCAGGCCACAGATACGCAGTATTTT
>TRBJ1-2|NA|NA|TRBV30
CAWSLRGYGYTF
TGTGCCTGGAGTCTTCGGGGCTATGGCTACACCTTC
>TRBJ2-7|NA|NA|TRBV6-5
CASSYSGQPSYEQYF
TGTGCCAGCAGTTACTCGGGACAACCATCCTACGAGCAGTACTTC
>TRBJ1-3|NA|NA|TRBV6-1
CASSEYGGKNTIYF
TGTGCCAGCAGTGAATACGGGGGCAAGAACACCATATATTTT
>TRBJ2-1|NA|TRBD2|TRBV19
CASSIRGLAGSSYNEQFF
TGTGCCAGTAGTATAAGGGGACTAGCGGGTAGCTCCTACAATGAGCAGTTCTTC
>TRBJ2-2|NA|TRBD2|TRBV19
CASRTSANTGELFF
TGTGCCAGTCGGACTAGCGCGAACACCGGGGAGCTGTTTTTT
>TRBJ2-7|NA|NA|TRBV7-9
CASSPAWDEQYF
TGTGCCAGCAGCCCGGCGTGGGACGAGCAGTACTTC
>TRBJ2-1|few|TRBD2|TRBV7-2
CASSLGAGPYNVQFF
TGTGCCAGCAGCTTAGGAGCGGGGCCGTACAATGTGCAGTTCTTC
>TRBJ1-4|NA|TRBD1|TRBV19
CASTQARGHGEKLFF
TGTGCCAGTACCCAGGCGAGGGGGCACGGAGAAAAACTGTTTTTT
>TRBJ2-1|NA|NA|TRBV5-1
CASSLTSSSYNEQFF
TGCGCCAGCAGCTTGACTAGTAGCTCCTACAATGAGCAGTTCTTC
>TRBJ2-3|NA|TRBD2|TRBV18
CASSPGTISTDTQYF
TGTGCCAGCTCACCAGGGACTATTAGCACAGATACGCAGTATTTT
>TRBJ1-5|once|NA|TRBV19
CASSMRVDQPQHF
TGTGCCAGTAGTATGAGGGTTGATCAGCCCCAGCATTTT
>TRBJ2-1|NA|TRBD2|TRBV9
CASSQSGRAYNEQFF
TGTGCCAGCAGCCAAAGCGGGAGGGCCTACAATGAGCAGTTCTTC
>TRBJ2-1|NA|NA|TRBV11-3
CASSLEFRYNEQFF
TGTGCCAGCAGCTTAGAGTTCAGATACAATGAGCAGTTCTTC
>TRBJ1-1|NA|NA|TRBV9
CASSAGPNTEAFF
TGTGCCAGCAGCGCAGGACCAAACACTGAAGCTTTCTTT
>TRBJ2-3|NA|NA|TRBV21-1
CASRKAKVRRNTDTQYF
TGTGCCAGCAGAAAAGCAAAAGTGCGCCGAAACACAGATACGCAGTATTTT
>TRBJ2-4|NA|TRBD1|TRBV19
CASLPGTGWPKNIQYF
TGTGCCTCCCTCCCCGGGACAGGGTGGCCCAAAAACATTCAGTACTTC
>TRBJ1-2|NA|NA|TRBV6-5
CASSATGQPYGYTF
TGTGCCAGCAGTGCCACGGGACAACCCTATGGCTACACCTTC
>TRBJ1-5|NA|NA|TRBV5-6
CASSFRFTSNQPQHF
TGTGCCAGCAGCTTTCGGTTTACCAGCAATCAGCCCCAGCATTTT
>TRBJ1-1|few|TRBD1|TRBV19
CASTDRFTISAEAFF
TGTGCCAGCACGGACAGGTTCACGATTAGCGCTGAAGCTTTCTTT
>TRBJ1-6|medium-sized|NA|TRBV5-6
CASSPGRNNSPLHF
TGTGCCAGCAGCCCTGGACGGAACAATTCACCCCTCCACTTT